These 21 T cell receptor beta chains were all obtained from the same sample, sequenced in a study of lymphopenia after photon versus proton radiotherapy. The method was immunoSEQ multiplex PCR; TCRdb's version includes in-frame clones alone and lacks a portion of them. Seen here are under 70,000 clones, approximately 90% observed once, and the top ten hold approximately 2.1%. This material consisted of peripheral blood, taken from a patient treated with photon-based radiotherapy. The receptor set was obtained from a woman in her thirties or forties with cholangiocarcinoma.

CDR3 DNA sequence: TGTGCCAGCAGCTTAGGGCCTGGGGAGACCCAGTACTTC. It specifies CASSLGPGETQYF. This chain connects TRBV7-3 to TRBJ2-5; no definite D call. Trimming removed 2 bases at V and 5 bases at J, with 9 bases between. This CDR3 spans 13 amino acids. The germline V gene has CDR1 SGHTA and CDR2 FQGTGA.

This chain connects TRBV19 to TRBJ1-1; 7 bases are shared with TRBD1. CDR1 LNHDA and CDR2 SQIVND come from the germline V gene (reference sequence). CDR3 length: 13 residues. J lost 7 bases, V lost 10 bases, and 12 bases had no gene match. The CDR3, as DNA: TGTGCCACCCAGGGGGGGGTCTTTGATGAAGCTTTCTTT. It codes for CATQGGVFDEAFF.

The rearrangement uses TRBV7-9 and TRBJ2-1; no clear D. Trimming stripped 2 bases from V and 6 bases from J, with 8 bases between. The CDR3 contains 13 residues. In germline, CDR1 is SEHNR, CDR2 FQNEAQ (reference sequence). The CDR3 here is CASSLKGLNEQFF. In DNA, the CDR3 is TGTGCCAGCAGCTTAAAGGGCCTCAATGAGCAGTTCTTC.

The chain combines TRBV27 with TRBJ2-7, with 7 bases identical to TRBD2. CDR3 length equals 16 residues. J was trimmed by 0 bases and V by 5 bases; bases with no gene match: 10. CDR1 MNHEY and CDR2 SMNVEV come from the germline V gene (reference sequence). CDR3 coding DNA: TGTGCCAGCAGTCCGTCAGGCGGGGGTATCTCCTACGAGCAGTACTTC. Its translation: CASSPSGGGISYEQYF.

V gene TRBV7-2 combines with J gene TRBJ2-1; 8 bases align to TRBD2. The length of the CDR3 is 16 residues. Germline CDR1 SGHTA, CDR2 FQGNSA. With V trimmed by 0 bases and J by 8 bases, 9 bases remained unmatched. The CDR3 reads CASSLARGGGWDEQFF. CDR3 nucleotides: TGTGCCAGCAGCTTAGCACGGGGGGGCGGTTGGGATGAGCAGTTCTTC.

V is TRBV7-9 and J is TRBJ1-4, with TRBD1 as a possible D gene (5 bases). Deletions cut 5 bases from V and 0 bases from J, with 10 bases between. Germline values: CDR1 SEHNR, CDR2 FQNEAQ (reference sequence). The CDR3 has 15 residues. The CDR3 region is CASSHDSATNEKLFF. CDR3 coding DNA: TGTGCCAGCAGCCACGACAGTGCAACTAATGAAAAACTGTTTTTT. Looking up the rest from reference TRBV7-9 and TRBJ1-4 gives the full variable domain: DTGVSQNPRHKITKRGQNVTFRCDPISEHNRLYWYRQTLGQGPEFLTYFQNEAQLEKSRLLSDRFSAERPKGSFSTLEIQRTEQGDSAMYLCASSHDSATNEKLFFGSGTQLSVL.

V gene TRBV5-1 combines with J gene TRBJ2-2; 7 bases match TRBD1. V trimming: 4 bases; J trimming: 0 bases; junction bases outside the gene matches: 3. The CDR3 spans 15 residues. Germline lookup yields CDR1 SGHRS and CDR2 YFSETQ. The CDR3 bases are TGCGCCAGCAGCCCCGGGACAGCGAACACCGGGGAGCTGTTTTTT. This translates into CASSPGTANTGELFF.

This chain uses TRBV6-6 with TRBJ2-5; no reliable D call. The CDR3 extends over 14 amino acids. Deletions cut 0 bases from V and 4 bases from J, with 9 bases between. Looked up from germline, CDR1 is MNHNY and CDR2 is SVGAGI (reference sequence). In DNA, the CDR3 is TGTGCCAGCAGTTACTCGACACTGGGAGAGACCCAGTACTTC. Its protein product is CASSYSTLGETQYF.

The DNA for the CDR3 is TGTGCCAGAAGCTTGGGTGTCTCGGCGGCAACTAATGAAAAACTGTTTTTT. Encoded protein: CARSLGVSAATNEKLFF. This chain uses TRBV5-3 with TRBJ1-4; D gene uncertain. TRBV5-3 qualifies as an ORF whose function is uncertain. The CDR3 is made up of 17 amino acids. V was cut by 0 bases and J by 0 bases, with 12 bases left in between.

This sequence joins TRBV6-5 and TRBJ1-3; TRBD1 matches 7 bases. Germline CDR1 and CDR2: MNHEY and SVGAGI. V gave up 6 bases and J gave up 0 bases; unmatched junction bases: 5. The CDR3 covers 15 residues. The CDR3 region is CASSRDSSSGNTIYF. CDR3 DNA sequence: TGTGCCAGCAGCCGGGACAGCAGCTCTGGAAACACCATATATTTT.

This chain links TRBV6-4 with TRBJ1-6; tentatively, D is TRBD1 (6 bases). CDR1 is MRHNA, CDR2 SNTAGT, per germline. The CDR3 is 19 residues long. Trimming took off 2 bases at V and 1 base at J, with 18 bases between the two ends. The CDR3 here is CASSDGGRRGRSYNSPLHF. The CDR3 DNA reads TGTGCCAGCAGTGACGGGGGGAGGAGGGGGAGGTCCTATAATTCACCCCTCCACTTT.

CDR3 loop: CASSFILGLSYNEQFF. The CDR3 region has the DNA TGTGCCAGCAGCTTTATTTTGGGGCTCTCCTACAATGAGCAGTTCTTC. The chain has TRBV11-1 and TRBJ2-1; D perhaps matches TRBD1 (5 bases). CDR3 length equals 16 residues. The V and J ends lost 3 bases and 0 bases respectively, with 12 bases between them. Germline assignment: CDR1 SGHAT and CDR2 FQDESV (reference sequence).

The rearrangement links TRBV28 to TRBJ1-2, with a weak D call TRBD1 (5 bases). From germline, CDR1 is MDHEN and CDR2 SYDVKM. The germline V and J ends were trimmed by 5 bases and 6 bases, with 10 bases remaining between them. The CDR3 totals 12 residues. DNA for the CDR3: TGTGCCAGCAGTCGGGGGGGAGATGGCTACACCTTC. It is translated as CASSRGGDGYTF.

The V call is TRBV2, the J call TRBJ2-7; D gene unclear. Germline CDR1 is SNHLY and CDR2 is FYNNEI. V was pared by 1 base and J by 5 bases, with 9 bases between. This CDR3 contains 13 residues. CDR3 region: CASSEGGFHEQYF. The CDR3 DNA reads TGTGCCAGCAGTGAAGGGGGTTTCCACGAGCAGTACTTC.

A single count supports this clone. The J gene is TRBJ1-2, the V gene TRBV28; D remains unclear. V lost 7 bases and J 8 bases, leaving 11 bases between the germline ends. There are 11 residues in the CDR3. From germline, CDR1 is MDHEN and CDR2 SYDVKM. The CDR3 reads CASNGEWGYTF. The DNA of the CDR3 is TGTGCCAGCAATGGGGAGTGGGGCTACACCTTC.

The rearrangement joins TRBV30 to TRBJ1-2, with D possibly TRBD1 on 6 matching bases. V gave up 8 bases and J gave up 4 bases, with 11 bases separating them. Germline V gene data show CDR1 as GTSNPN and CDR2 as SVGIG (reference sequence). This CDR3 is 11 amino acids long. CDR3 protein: CAVQGGYGYTF. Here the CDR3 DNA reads TGTGCCGTACAGGGTGGCTATGGCTACACCTTC.

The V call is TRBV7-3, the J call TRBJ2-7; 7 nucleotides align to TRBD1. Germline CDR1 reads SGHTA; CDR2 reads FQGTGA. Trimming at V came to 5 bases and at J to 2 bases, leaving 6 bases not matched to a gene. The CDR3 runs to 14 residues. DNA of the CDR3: TGTGCCAGCAGCCCTAGGGGACAGCCCTACGAGCAGTACTTC. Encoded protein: CASSPRGQPYEQYF.

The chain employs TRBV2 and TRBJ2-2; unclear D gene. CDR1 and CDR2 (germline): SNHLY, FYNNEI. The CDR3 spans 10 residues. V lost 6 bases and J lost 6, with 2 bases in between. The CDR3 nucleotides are TGTGCCAGCAGGGCCGGGGAGCTGTTTTTT. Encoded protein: CASRAGELFF.

CDR3 amino acids: CASSQGAEAFF. As DNA, the CDR3 is TGCGCCAGCAGCCAAGGGGCTGAAGCTTTCTTT. The rearrangement joins TRBV4-3 to TRBJ1-1, with D unresolved. Germline V CDR1 and CDR2: LGHNA, YSLEER. Trimming stripped 1 base from V and 6 bases from J, with 3 bases between. This CDR3 has 11 amino acids.

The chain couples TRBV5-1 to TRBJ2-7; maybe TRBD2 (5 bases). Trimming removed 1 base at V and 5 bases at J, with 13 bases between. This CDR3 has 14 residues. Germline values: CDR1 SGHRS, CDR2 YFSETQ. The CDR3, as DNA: TGCGCCAGCAGCTTGCCCGGGGTTATCAACGAGCAGTACTTC. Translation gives CASSLPGVINEQYF. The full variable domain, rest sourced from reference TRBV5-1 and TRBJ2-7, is KAGVTQTPRYLIKTRGQQVTLSCSPISGHRSVSWYQQTPGQGLQFLFEYFSETQRNKGNFPGRFSGRQFSNSRSEMNVSTLELGDSALYLCASSLPGVINEQYFGPGTRLTVT.

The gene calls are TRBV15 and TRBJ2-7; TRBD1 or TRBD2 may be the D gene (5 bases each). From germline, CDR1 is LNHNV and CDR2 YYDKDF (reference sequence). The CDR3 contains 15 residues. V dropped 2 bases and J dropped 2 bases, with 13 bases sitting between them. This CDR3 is CATSRQGGPAYEQYF. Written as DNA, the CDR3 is TGTGCCACCAGCAGACAGGGCGGGCCTGCCTACGAGCAGTACTTC.